Following are 16 T cell receptor beta chains from one sample sequenced in a study of blood T cell repertoires in COVID-19. Method: immunoSEQ multiplex PCR; TCRdb's copy keeps in-frame clones and lacks some. The repertoire consists of tens of thousands of clones, with 80% to 95% occurring once and the leading ten covering 2.5% to 3.5%. Input material: peripheral blood. Receptors originate from a man aged 45-65 years with acute or convalescent COVID-19.

The V and J genes are TRBV3-1 (or the pseudogene TRBV3-2) and TRBJ2-5; TRBD2 aligns across 9 bases. CDR3 length: 19 residues. The V gene's germline CDR1 is LGHDT and CDR2 YNNKEL (reference sequence). Trimming at V came to 4 bases and at J to 7 bases, leaving 22 bases not matched to a gene. CDR3 bases: TGTGCCAGCAGCCCTCCGGAAGCGGGGGGACAACTTAATAGGGCGACCCAGTACTTC. Protein sequence: CASSPPEAGGQLNRATQYF.

The rearrangement links TRBV7-6 to TRBJ1-1; 8 positions match TRBD1. The CDR3 consists of 14 residues. Looked up from germline, CDR1 is SGHVS and CDR2 is FNYEAQ. Germline trimming cut 5 bases from V and 5 bases from J; bases unmatched to any gene: 7. Written as DNA, the CDR3 is TGTGCCAGCAGCCCACGGACAGGGAGGACTGAAGCTTTCTTT. Encoded protein: CASSPRTGRTEAFF.

With respect to this clone: This sample also contains other DNA sequences that code for the same CDR3. This sequence joins TRBV20-1 and TRBJ1-1, with D possibly being TRBD1 (6 bases). The CDR3 loop spans 11 amino acids. The germline V gene has CDR1 DFQATT and CDR2 SNEGSKA (reference sequence). V gave up 6 bases and J gave up 8 bases, with 13 bases separating them. The CDR3 region is CSAREDREAFF. The CDR3 DNA reads TGCAGTGCCAGGGAAGACAGGGAAGCTTTCTTT.

In DNA form, the CDR3 reads TGTGCCTGGGAAGGACAGCTTAACACTGAAGCTTTCTTT. Translating gives CAWEGQLNTEAFF. The rearrangement links TRBV30 to TRBJ1-1, with D possibly matching TRBD1 (6 bases). The CDR3 runs 13 residues. The V gene lost 5 bases and the J gene lost 2 bases, with 12 bases spanning the gap. The germline gives CDR1 GTSNPN, CDR2 SVGIG (reference sequence).

The chain recombines TRBV11-2 with TRBJ2-6; 7 nucleotides agree with TRBD2. V lost 1 base and J lost 3; bases outside the gene matches: 6. Germline assignment: CDR1 SGHAT and CDR2 FQNNGV. The CDR3 spans 17 residues. The CDR3 region is CASSLVGAGVGANVLTF. The CDR3 nucleotides are TGTGCCAGCAGCTTAGTAGGGGCGGGGGTTGGGGCCAACGTCCTGACTTTC.

The chain recombines TRBV29-1 with TRBJ2-2; 7 positions match TRBD1. The V gene end was trimmed by 3 bases and the J gene end by 6 bases; junction bases not matched to a gene: 4. Germline loops: CDR1 SQVTM, CDR2 ANQGSEA. This CDR3 is built from 13 residues. This chain's CDR3 is CSVDRQGAGELFF. CDR3 coding DNA: TGCAGCGTTGATCGCCAGGGGGCCGGGGAGCTGTTTTTT.

This clone was observed a few times. V and J are TRBV7-2 and TRBJ2-7; tentatively, D is TRBD1 (6 bases). The CDR3 length is 11 residues. The germline V gene encodes CDR1 SGHTA and CDR2 FQGNSA. V shed 9 bases and J shed 6 bases, with 12 bases lying between them. As DNA, the CDR3 is TGTGCCAGTCAACAGGGATTCGAGCAGTACTTC. It yields the protein CASQQGFEQYF.

J is TRBJ1-2 and V is TRBV2; no definite D call. The CDR3 covers 13 residues. The germline CDR1 and CDR2 sequences are SNHLY and FYNNEI. Trimming removed 6 bases at V and 0 bases at J, with 8 bases between. In nucleotides, the CDR3 is TGTGCCAGCAGGGGCGACACTAACTATGGCTACACCTTC. It specifies CASRGDTNYGYTF.

V usage is TRBV5-1 and J usage is TRBJ2-1, with 12 bases that match TRBD1. Per the germline V gene, CDR1 is SGHRS and CDR2 is YFSETQ. CDR3 length equals 16 residues. The V and J ends lost 4 bases and 4 bases, in that order; junction bases with no gene match: 6. This chain's CDR3 is CASSGGTGGGYNEQFF. The CDR3 nucleotides read TGCGCCAGCAGCGGTGGGACAGGGGGCGGATACAATGAGCAGTTCTTC.

The chain is built from TRBV2 and TRBJ1-1; tentative D call: TRBD1 (6 bases). The CDR3 sequence is 15 residues long. Germline lookup yields CDR1 SNHLY and CDR2 FYNNEI. Trimming took 10 bases from V and 6 from J, leaving 24 bases between them. The CDR3 region is CATQQGAARTAEAFF. CDR3 in DNA: TGTGCCACCCAACAGGGAGCAGCCCGGACTGCTGAAGCTTTCTTT.

The chain joins TRBV24-1 to TRBJ2-3; perhaps TRBD2 as D (5 bases). The CDR3 has 16 amino acids. The germline V gene encodes CDR1 KGHDR and CDR2 SFDVKD. Trimming left V 2 bases short and J 4 bases short, with 15 bases between. This chain's CDR3 is CATSDYGLAAADTQYF. The CDR3 nucleotides are TGTGCCACCAGTGATTATGGACTGGCAGCCGCAGATACGCAGTATTTT.

The chain uses TRBV5-5 and TRBJ2-3; a weak D match, TRBD1 (5 bases). Germline values: CDR1 SGHKS, CDR2 YYEKEE (reference sequence). The CDR3 totals 13 residues. V was trimmed by 0 bases and J by 6 bases, leaving 8 bases between them. The CDR3 sequence is CASSLGGPDTQYF. The DNA of the CDR3 is TGTGCCAGCAGCTTGGGGGGCCCCGATACGCAGTATTTT.

V gene TRBV13 combines with J gene TRBJ2-2; D is perhaps TRBD1 (6 bases). The germline V and J ends were trimmed by 5 bases and 5 bases, with 18 bases remaining between them. From germline, CDR1 is PRHDT and CDR2 FYEKMQ (reference sequence). The CDR3 sequence is 16 residues long. The CDR3 DNA is TGTGCCAGCAGCCCCTTGACAGGCGAGTCGACCGGGGAGCTGTTTTTT. Protein: CASSPLTGESTGELFF.

CDR3 residues: CASSTGGPGANVLTF. The CDR3, as DNA: TGTGCCAGCAGTACAGGGGGCCCTGGGGCCAACGTCCTGACTTTC. The chain uses TRBV6-5 and TRBJ2-6; 9 bases fit TRBD1. Germline lookup yields CDR1 MNHEY and CDR2 SVGAGI. The CDR3 has 15 amino acids. J lost 2 bases, V lost 5 bases, and 1 base had no gene match.

The chain recombines TRBV11-2 with TRBJ1-4, with a possible D match to TRBD1 (5 bases). The CDR3 extends over 15 amino acids. Looked up from germline, CDR1 is SGHAT and CDR2 is FQNNGV. The ends were cut back, 6 bases at V and 3 bases at J, with 14 bases in the middle. The CDR3 here is CASRHSGSSNEKLFF. The CDR3 DNA reads TGTGCCAGCAGACATTCAGGGTCCTCTAATGAAAAACTGTTTTTT.

Regarding this clone: A read error may produce the germline difference seen at one junction end. The chain employs TRBV5-1 and TRBJ2-3; 12 nucleotides align to TRBD2. CDR3 length: 13 residues. Germline V gene sequence: CDR1 SGHRS, CDR2 YFSETQ. The CDR3 loop is CASSSETSGGRHF. The CDR3 bases are TGCGCCAGCAGCTCAGAGACTAGCGGGGGCCGGCATTTT. Full variable domain (missing parts from reference TRBV5-1 and TRBJ2-3): KAGVTQTPRYLIKTRGQQVTLSCSPISGHRSVSWYQQTPGQGLQFLFEYFSETQRNKGNFPGRFSGRQFSNSRSEMNVSTLELGDSALYLCASSSETSGGRHFGPGTRLTVL.